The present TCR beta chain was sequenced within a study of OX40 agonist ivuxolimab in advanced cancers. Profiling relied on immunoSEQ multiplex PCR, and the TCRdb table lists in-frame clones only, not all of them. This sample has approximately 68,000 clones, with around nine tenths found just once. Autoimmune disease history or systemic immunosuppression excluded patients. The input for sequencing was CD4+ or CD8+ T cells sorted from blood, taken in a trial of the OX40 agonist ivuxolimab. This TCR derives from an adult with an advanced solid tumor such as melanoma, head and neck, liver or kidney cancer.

Here the CDR3 DNA reads TGTGCCAGCCGTCCGGGGGGCGGGAGAACAGATACGCAGTATTTT. It yields the protein CASRPGGGRTDTQYF. The chain joins TRBV5-4 to TRBJ2-3, with a tentative D call TRBD2 (7 bases). From germline, CDR1 is SGHNT and CDR2 YYREEE (reference sequence). Trimming left V 7 bases short and J 3 bases short, with 18 bases between. This CDR3 has 15 residues.